This T cell receptor beta chain was recorded in a study of shared clonotypes between healthy human individuals. Germline trimming cut 4 bases from V and 7 bases from J; bases unmatched to any gene: 9. The germline V gene has CDR1 MNHEY and CDR2 SMNVEV (reference sequence). This CDR3 spans 15 amino acids. Notes on this clone: The antigen is not known.

Overall study results and limits: Represented diversity (both genetic and exposure-history) was limited by the small number of donors.

Authors' analysis steps: Filtering differed because ImmunoSEQ produced junction-only sequences that carried no quality scores. Generated by immunoSEQ multiplex PCR, the TCRdb table keeps only in-frame clones and is missing some. V and J calls and clone size are given by that table; D and trimming were obtained from the DNA. The profile shows hundreds of thousands of clones, 70% to 80% of them singletons. The sequenced material came from PBMCs. This clonotype was sampled from a middle-aged woman in good health. Some clones in this sample may be carry-over from other donors' samples. The rearrangement uses TRBV27 and TRBJ2-1, with 8 bases identical to TRBD2. The CDR3 sequence is CASSSPPGGPNEQFF. CDR3 sequence (DNA): TGTGCCAGCAGTTCCCCCCCGGGAGGGCCTAATGAGCAGTTCTTC.